The 12 T cell receptor beta chains listed next were all sequenced from one sample in a study of blood T cells in healthy people across ages. It was with a sample-barcoded 5' primer and a J-beta primer mix that a second PCR of roughly 7 to 11 cycles was run. One entry per CDR3 protein results from TCRdb running MiXCR on the 5' RACE reads. The table shows 1 million to 1.2 million distinct CDR3 sequences, with roughly two fifths occurring only once. Sequenced sample: blood. The receptors were sampled from a young man in good health.

A word on this clonotype: This may be a read error: a much more frequent sequence differs by one nucleotide. This CDR3 reads CASSRRAAYEQYF. The CDR3 bases are TGTGCCAGCAGTCGCAGGGCCGCCTACGAGCAGTACTTC. The J gene is TRBJ2-7, the V gene TRBV12-3 or TRBV12-4; TRBD1 is a possible D gene (5 bases). Trimming removed 5 bases at V and 2 bases at J, with 10 bases between. CDR3 length: 13 amino acids.

Turning to this clonotype: One junction end does not reproduce the germline sequence, and a read error may be involved. CDR3 DNA sequence: TGTGCCAACAGTCTTGGACAGGGACAAGAGACCCAGTACTTC. Amino acid sequence: CANSLGQGQETQYF. J is TRBJ2-5 and V is TRBV12-3 or TRBV12-4; TRBD1 matches 8 bases. The CDR3 length is 14 residues.

This rearrangement joins TRBV7-9 to TRBJ1-4, with 8 bases that match TRBD1. Germline CDR1 is SEHNR and CDR2 is FQNEAQ (reference sequence). Trimming at V came to 5 bases and at J to 7 bases, leaving 9 bases not matched to a gene. The CDR3 runs to 15 residues. CDR3 sequence: CASSPPTGASEKLFF. The CDR3 region has the DNA TGTGCCAGCAGCCCGCCGACAGGGGCTAGTGAAAAACTGTTTTTT.

There are a few counts of this clonotype. The chain recombines TRBV18 with TRBJ2-7, with TRBD1 matching 9 bases. Germline V gives CDR1 KGHSH, CDR2 LQKENI. This CDR3 has 15 amino acids. The V and J ends lost 6 bases and 4 bases, in that order; junction bases with no gene match: 10. CDR3 loop: CASSPVGTGIYEQYF. Written as DNA, the CDR3 is TGTGCCAGCTCGCCCGTAGGGACAGGGATATACGAGCAGTACTTC.

This clonotype was seen just once. V gene TRBV12-3 or TRBV12-4 combines with J gene TRBJ2-5; possible D gene TRBD1, 6 bases. The tail of the sequence fits TRBJ2-7 better, so the J call may be wrong. This CDR3 has 13 amino acids. CDR3 DNA sequence: TGTGCCAGCAGTTATGGGGGCGTAGACGAGCAGTACTTC. It encodes CASSYGGVDEQYF.

This clonotype came up a few times. This chain joins TRBV9 and TRBJ2-3; the D is unclear. V dropped 0 bases and J dropped 4 bases, with 15 bases sitting between them. This CDR3 spans 16 amino acids. The germline V gene has CDR1 SGDLS and CDR2 YYNGEE. As DNA, the CDR3 is TGTGCCAGCAGCGTAGGGGGTGGGGATTTTTCAGATACGCAGTATTTT. As protein: CASSVGGGDFSDTQYF.

This clonotype was seen only a few times. This chain links TRBV4-1 with TRBJ1-2; D gene ambiguous. The CDR3 runs to 13 residues. Trimming took off 3 bases at V and 5 bases at J, with 10 bases between the two ends. Germline assignment: CDR1 MGHRA and CDR2 YSYEKL. In DNA, the CDR3 is TGCGCCAGCAGCCATGAGGGTTCATATGGCTACACCTTC. Its protein is CASSHEGSYGYTF.

Only one count was recorded for this clonotype. V gene TRBV5-1 combines with J gene TRBJ2-1; D is unresolved. CDR3 size: 16 residues. Germline CDR1 SGHRS, CDR2 YFSETQ. With 1 base removed from V and 0 bases from J, the gap between germline ends came to 11 bases. CDR3: CASSLFGESSYNEQFF. For the CDR3, the DNA is TGCGCCAGCAGCTTGTTCGGCGAGAGCTCCTACAATGAGCAGTTCTTC.

The rearrangement links TRBV6-6 to TRBJ1-5, with 12 bases lining up with TRBD1. J lost 10 bases, V lost 8 bases, and 9 bases had no gene match. The CDR3 consists of 14 residues. The germline CDR1 and CDR2 sequences are MNHNY and SVGAGI (reference sequence). CDR3 coding DNA: TGTGCCAGCCACGACCGGGACAGGGGGCGACCCCAGCATTTT. It yields the protein CASHDRDRGRPQHF.

There are a few counts of this clonotype. This chain joins TRBV29-1 and TRBJ1-2; D may be TRBD1 (6 bases). V lost 0 bases to trimming and J lost 2 bases, with 19 bases between them. Germline V gene lookup returns CDR1 SQVTM and CDR2 ANQGSEA. The CDR3 consists of 17 residues. CDR3 sequence (DNA): TGCAGCGTTGAAGATTTTATGGAGGGGGGGACAAACTATGGCTACACCTTC. Translation gives CSVEDFMEGGTNYGYTF. Using reference TRBV29-1 and TRBJ1-2 for the parts outside the CDR3, the full variable domain is SAVISQKPSRDICQRGTSLTIQCQVDSQVTMMFWYRQQPGQSLTLIATANQGSEATYESGFVIDKFPISRPNLTFSTLTVSNMSPEDSSIYLCSVEDFMEGGTNYGYTFGSGTRLTVV.

This clonotype appeared a few times. This chain connects TRBV13 to TRBJ1-5, with D perhaps matching TRBD1 (5 bases). The CDR3 length is 16 residues. Trimming left V 3 bases short and J 0 bases short, with 12 bases between. Germline CDR1 reads PRHDT; CDR2 reads FYEKMQ (reference sequence). The CDR3 sequence is CASSFSGTSSNQPQHF. The CDR3 region has the DNA TGTGCCAGCAGCTTTTCCGGGACGTCTAGCAATCAGCCCCAGCATTTT.

This clonotype was seen just once. This chain joins TRBV27 and TRBJ2-3; the D call may be TRBD1 or TRBD2 (6 bases each). V lost 7 bases and J lost 4, with 18 bases in between. Germline CDR1 is MNHEY and CDR2 is SMNVEV (reference sequence). This CDR3 comprises 15 residues. This chain's CDR3 is CASNLVGGRADTQYF. CDR3 bases: TGTGCCAGCAATCTAGTGGGGGGCCGAGCAGATACGCAGTATTTT.